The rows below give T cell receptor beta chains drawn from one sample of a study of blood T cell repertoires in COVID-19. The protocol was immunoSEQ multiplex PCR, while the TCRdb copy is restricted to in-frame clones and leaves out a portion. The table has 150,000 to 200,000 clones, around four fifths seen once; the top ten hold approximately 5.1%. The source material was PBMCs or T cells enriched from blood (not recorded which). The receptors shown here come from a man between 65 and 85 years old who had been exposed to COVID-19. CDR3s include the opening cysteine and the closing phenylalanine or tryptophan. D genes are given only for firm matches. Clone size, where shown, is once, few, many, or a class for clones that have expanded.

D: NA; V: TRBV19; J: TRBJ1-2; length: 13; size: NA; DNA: TGTGCCAGTAAAAGGACGGAGGGCTATGGCTACACCTTC; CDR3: CASKRTEGYGYTF
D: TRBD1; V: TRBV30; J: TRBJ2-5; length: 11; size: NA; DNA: TGTGCCGCCACAGGGGGAGAGACCCAGTACTTC; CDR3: CAATGGETQYF
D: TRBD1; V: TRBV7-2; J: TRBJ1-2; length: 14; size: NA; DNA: TGTGCCAGCATCCCGGGACAGGGCATGGGTGGCTACACCTTC; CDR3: CASIPGQGMGGYTF
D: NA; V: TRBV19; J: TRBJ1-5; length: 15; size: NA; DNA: TGTGCCAGTACCCGAGGCGGGGGCCGCGGTCAGCCCCAGCATTTT; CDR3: CASTRGGGRGQPQHF
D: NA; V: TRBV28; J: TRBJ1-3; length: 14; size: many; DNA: TGTGCCAGCAGTTTTGGCCCCTCTGGAAACACCATATATTTT; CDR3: CASSFGPSGNTIYF
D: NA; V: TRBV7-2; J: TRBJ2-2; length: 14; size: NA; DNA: TGTGCCAGCAGACGATTCGGGAGCACCGGGGAGCTGTTTTTT; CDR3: CASRRFGSTGELFF
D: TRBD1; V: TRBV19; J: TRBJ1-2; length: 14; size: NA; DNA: TGTGCCAGTAGTACTACCGGGACAGGGGACGGCTACACCTTC; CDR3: CASSTTGTGDGYTF
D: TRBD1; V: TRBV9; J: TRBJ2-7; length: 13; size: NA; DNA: TGTGCCAGCAGCGCCGAGGGGGCCTGGGAGCAGTACTTC; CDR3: CASSAEGAWEQYF
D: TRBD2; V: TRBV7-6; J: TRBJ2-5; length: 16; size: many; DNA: TGTGCCAGCAGCTTCTCTAGCGGGGGGATCCAAGAGACCCAGTACTTC; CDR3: CASSFSSGGIQETQYF
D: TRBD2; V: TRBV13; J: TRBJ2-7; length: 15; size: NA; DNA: TGTGCCAGCAGCCCAGGACTAGCGGGTGTCTACGAGCAGTACTTC; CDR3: CASSPGLAGVYEQYF
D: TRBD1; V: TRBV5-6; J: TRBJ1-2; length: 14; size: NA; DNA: TGTGCCAGCAGCTTGTCCGGACAGGGTTACGGCTACACCTTC; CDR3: CASSLSGQGYGYTF
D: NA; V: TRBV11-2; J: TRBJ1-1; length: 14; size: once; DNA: TGTGCCAGCAGCCTGGGACAACTGAACACTGAAGCTTTCTTT; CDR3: CASSLGQLNTEAFF
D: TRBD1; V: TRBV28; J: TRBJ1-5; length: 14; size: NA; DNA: TGTGCCAGCAGCGCAGGGGGCAGCAATCAGCCCCAGCATTTT; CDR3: CASSAGGSNQPQHF
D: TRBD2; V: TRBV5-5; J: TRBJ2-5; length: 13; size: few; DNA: TGTGCCAGCAGCTCTCCGGGGGGAGAGACCCAGTACTTC; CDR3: CASSSPGGETQYF
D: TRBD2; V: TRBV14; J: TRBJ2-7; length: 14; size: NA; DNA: TGTGCCAGCAGCCGGGGGGGGAGCTCCTACGAGCAGTACTTC; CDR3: CASSRGGSSYEQYF
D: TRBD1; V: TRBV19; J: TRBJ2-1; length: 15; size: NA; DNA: TGTGCCAGTAGTATGGACAGGGCCTCCTACAATGAGCAGTTCTTC; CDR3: CASSMDRASYNEQFF
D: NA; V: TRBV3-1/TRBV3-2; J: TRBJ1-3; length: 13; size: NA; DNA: TGTGCCAGCAGCCAAGATTCTCCAAACACCATATATTTT; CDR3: CASSQDSPNTIYF
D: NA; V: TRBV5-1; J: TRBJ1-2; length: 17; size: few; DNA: TGCGCCAGCAGCTTGTCCAGGGTTGAGGGGGCTAACTATGGCTACACCTTC; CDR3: CASSLSRVEGANYGYTF
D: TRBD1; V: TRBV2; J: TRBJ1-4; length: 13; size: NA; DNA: TGTGCCAGCCGGACAGGAGTGTCGGAAAAACTGTTTTTT; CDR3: CASRTGVSEKLFF
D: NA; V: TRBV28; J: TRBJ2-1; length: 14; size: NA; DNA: TGTGCCAGCAGCGCGCAACGGGGGTCGGATGAGCAGTTCTTC; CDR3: CASSAQRGSDEQFF
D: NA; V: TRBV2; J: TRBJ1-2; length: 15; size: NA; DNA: TGTGCCAGCAACCGGCGGTATCAGGGGAACTATGGCTACACCTTC; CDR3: CASNRRYQGNYGYTF
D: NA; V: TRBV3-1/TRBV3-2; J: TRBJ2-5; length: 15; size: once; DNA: TGTGCCAGCAGCCAAGTAGGTAGCGGTCAAGAGACCCAGTACTTC; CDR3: CASSQVGSGQETQYF
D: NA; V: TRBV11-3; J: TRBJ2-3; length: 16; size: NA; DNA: TGTGCCAGCAGCTTAGAAGGGGGACCGGGCGCAGATACGCAGTATTTT; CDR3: CASSLEGGPGADTQYF
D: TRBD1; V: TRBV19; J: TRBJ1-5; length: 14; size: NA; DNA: TGTGCCAGTAGCGCCGGGACAGGGACTCAGCCCCAGCATTTT; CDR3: CASSAGTGTQPQHF
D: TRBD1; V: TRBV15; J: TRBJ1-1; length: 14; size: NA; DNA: TGTGCCACCAGCAGAGATCCAGGGGGCACTGAAGCTTTCTTT; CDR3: CATSRDPGGTEAFF
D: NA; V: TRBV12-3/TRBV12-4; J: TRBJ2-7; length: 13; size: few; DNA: TGTGCCAGCAGGCCGACAGCGTCCTACGAGCAGTACTTC; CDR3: CASRPTASYEQYF
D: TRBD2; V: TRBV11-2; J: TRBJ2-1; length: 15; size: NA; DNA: TGTGCCAGCGCCCGGGGGGAGCTTCTCTACAATGAGCAGTTCTTC; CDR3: CASARGELLYNEQFF
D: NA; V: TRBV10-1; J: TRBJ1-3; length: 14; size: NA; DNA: TGCGCCACCGGAGCGGGTGGAGCTGGAAACACCATATATTTT; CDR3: CATGAGGAGNTIYF
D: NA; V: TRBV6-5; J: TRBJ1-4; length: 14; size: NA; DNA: TGTGCCAGCAGTTACTCGAGACAGGTTGAAAAACTGTTTTTT; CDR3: CASSYSRQVEKLFF
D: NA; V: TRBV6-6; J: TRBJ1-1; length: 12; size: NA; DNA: TGTGCCAGCAGTTACCCGGACAGCGAAGCTTTCTTT; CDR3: CASSYPDSEAFF
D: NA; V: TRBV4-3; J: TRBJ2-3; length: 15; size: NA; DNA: TGCGCCAGCAGCCAAGAGGGCAGGCTAACAGATACGCAGTATTTT; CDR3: CASSQEGRLTDTQYF